This TCR beta chain was retrieved from a study of blood T cell repertoires in COVID-19. Study as a whole: Acute and convalescent COVID-19 specimens originated in the United States, Italy and Spain. PBMCs, B-cell-depleted T cells, or T cells provided the cDNA or gDNA that made up the material.

Concerning this clone: A much larger clonotype is one base distant, so this may be a read error. Distinct nucleotide sequences in the sample also encode this CDR3.

Methods used by the authors: The authors estimated nucleated cell counts from reference gene primer amplification. Some clones are missing from TCRdb's copy, which holds only in-frame ones; the method was immunoSEQ multiplex PCR. That table is the source of V, J and clone size, and D and trimming were worked out from the DNA. Among 200,000 to 250,000 clones, 88% were seen once, and the ten largest hold 1.5%. The germline V gene encodes CDR1 LGHNA and CDR2 YSLEER. Trimming at V came to 1 base and at J to 3 bases, leaving 0 bases not matched to a gene. This CDR3 comprises 14 residues. V and J are TRBV4-3 and TRBJ2-7, with 10 positions matching TRBD2. Material: peripheral blood. This TCR was recovered from a man between 18 and 29 years old with active or convalescent COVID-19. The CDR3 DNA sequence: TGCGCCAGCAGCCAAGGGACTAGCGGCTACGAGCAGTACTTC. This encodes CASSQGTSGYEQYF.